This T cell receptor beta chain is from a study of cytomegalovirus exposure and HLA in healthy donors. Whole-study findings and limits: The sole available immune exposure information was CMV serostatus. TCR beta chain V- and J-gene trimming was linked, in a later analysis, to a missense variant in DCLRE1C.

Each donor was healthy, and each was a bone marrow donor. The PCR employed 60 Vbeta primers together with 13 Jbeta primers. Data came from immunoSEQ multiplex PCR; TCRdb stores just in-frame clones and leaves some out. The table has under 200,000 clones, 65% to 70% seen once. With regard to this clone: Its cognate antigen is unknown.

The sequenced sample consisted of PBMCs. This sequence originates from a woman under 30 in good health and CMV-seropositive.

The CDR3 here is CASRRTGNSYNSPLHF. The CDR3 DNA is TGTGCAAGTCGCCGTACAGGGAACTCCTATAATTCACCCCTCCACTTT. V gene TRBV12-2 combines with J gene TRBJ1-6; the table's D call of TRBD1 was not tested on the DNA. TRBV12-2 represents a pseudogene. This CDR3 region has 16 residues.